Presented here are 32 T cell receptor beta chains from one specimen sequenced in a study of blood T cell repertoires in COVID-19. Produced via immunoSEQ multiplex PCR; TCRdb's table is partial and in-frame only. The sample contains some 220,000 clones, 75% to 85% of which appear only once. The sequencing input was peripheral blood. The receptor source for this set is a human donor in a cohort sampled during active COVID-19.

The rearrangement uses TRBV19 and TRBJ2-3; no definite D call. From germline, CDR1 is LNHDA and CDR2 SQIVND (reference sequence). Deletions cut 5 bases from V and 0 bases from J, with 12 bases between. This CDR3 contains 15 residues. CDR3 amino acids: CASSEDISSTDTQYF. The DNA for the CDR3 is TGTGCCAGTAGTGAAGACATCTCTAGCACAGATACGCAGTATTTT.

The chain combines TRBV29-1 with TRBJ2-5, with TRBD1 matching over 11 bases. J lost 3 bases, V lost 6 bases, and 12 bases had no gene match. Germline loops: CDR1 SQVTM, CDR2 ANQGSEA. The CDR3 runs 16 residues. The CDR3 region has the DNA TGCAGCGTAATGAAGGGGACAGGGGGGATCAAAGAGACCCAGTACTTC. Protein sequence: CSVMKGTGGIKETQYF.

The chain recombines TRBV6-6 with TRBJ1-2, with TRBD1 identical over 7 bases. From germline, CDR1 is MNHNY and CDR2 SVGAGI (reference sequence). V lost 7 bases, J lost 6 bases, and 14 bases stayed unmatched. The CDR3 consists of 15 residues. DNA of the CDR3: TGTGCCAGCACCTTTGGGGGCGACAGGGATAATGGCTACACCTTC. It is translated as CASTFGGDRDNGYTF.

The rearrangement uses TRBV11-2 and TRBJ2-2, with 8 bases lining up with TRBD2. In germline, CDR1 is SGHAT, CDR2 FQNNGV. The CDR3 runs 15 residues. V gave up 5 bases and J gave up 1 base; unmatched junction bases: 3. As DNA, the CDR3 is TGTGCCAGCAGCGTGAGCGGGGGGAACACCGGGGAGCTGTTTTTT. Translated: CASSVSGGNTGELFF.

DNA of the CDR3: TGTGCCAGCTCACCGAGGGCAATCGAAGCTTTCTTT. Protein sequence: CASSPRAIEAFF. This chain connects TRBV18 to TRBJ1-1; no clear D. V shed 3 bases and J shed 8 bases, with 10 bases lying between them. The germline CDR1 and CDR2 sequences are KGHSH and LQKENI. This CDR3 has 12 residues.

J is TRBJ1-1 and V is TRBV6-5; 7 bases are a match to TRBD1. CDR3 length: 14 residues. The germline V gene encodes CDR1 MNHEY and CDR2 SVGAGI. Trimming took 6 bases from V and 4 from J; bases not matched to a gene: 8. The CDR3 DNA follows: TGTGCCAGCAGAGAGACAGGGTTCAGCACTGAAGCTTTCTTT. Protein sequence: CASRETGFSTEAFF.

This clone appeared once. This sequence joins TRBV10-3 and TRBJ2-5; TRBD2 is a possible D gene (5 bases). Trimming left V 6 bases short and J 4 bases short, with 12 bases between. The CDR3 is made up of 13 amino acids. Germline V gives CDR1 ENHRY, CDR2 SYGVKD. The CDR3 DNA sequence: TGTGCCATCAGCGGGAACGGAGGAGAGACCCAGTACTTC. Amino acid sequence: CAISGNGGETQYF.

This clone was observed a handful of times. V and J are TRBV5-1 and TRBJ1-1; TRBD1 matches at 8 bases. Germline lookup yields CDR1 SGHRS and CDR2 YFSETQ. The CDR3 sequence is 17 residues long. The J segment lost 0 bases and the V segment lost 3 bases, leaving 10 bases of the junction unmatched. The CDR3 sequence is CASSSGTGESMNTEAFF. The DNA for the CDR3 is TGCGCCAGCAGCTCGGGGACAGGCGAATCAATGAACACTGAAGCTTTCTTT.

The chain joins TRBV5-6 to TRBJ2-7, with a possible D match to TRBD2 (6 bases). V lost 4 bases and J lost 0, with 20 bases in between. Germline CDR1 and CDR2: SGHDT and YYEEEE. This CDR3 is built from 17 residues. In DNA form, the CDR3 reads TGTGCCAGCAGCCCGGCGGGACTCCGGAGCCCCTCCTACGAGCAGTACTTC. It translates to CASSPAGLRSPSYEQYF.

This chain uses TRBV5-8 with TRBJ2-1; 10 bases align to TRBD1. J was trimmed by 14 bases and V by 2 bases; bases with no gene match: 10. Germline V lookup: CDR1 SGHTS, CDR2 YDEGEE. The CDR3 has 14 amino acids. For the CDR3, the DNA is TGTGCCAGCAGCTTTATCAGAGGACAGGGGGGGGAGTTCTTC. This codes for CASSFIRGQGGEFF.

V is TRBV4-1 and J is TRBJ2-5; D not certain. Germline V gene data show CDR1 as MGHRA and CDR2 as YSYEKL. The CDR3 extends over 14 amino acids. Between the trimmed V and J ends, which lost 4 bases and 4 bases, there was a span of 13 bases. CDR3 residues: CASSRATARETQYF. The DNA of the CDR3 is TGCGCCAGCAGCCGGGCCACGGCTCGAGAGACCCAGTACTTC.

The J gene is TRBJ1-2, the V gene TRBV3-1 (or the pseudogene TRBV3-2); unclear D gene. Germline V CDR1 and CDR2: LGHDT, YNNKEL (reference sequence). The ends were cut back, 0 bases at V and 5 bases at J, with 10 bases in the middle. The CDR3 consists of 14 residues. The CDR3 is CASSQDRGIYGYTF. As DNA, the CDR3 is TGTGCCAGCAGCCAAGATCGAGGGATTTATGGCTACACCTTC.

The chain recombines TRBV6-5 with TRBJ1-2, with a possible D match to TRBD1 (5 bases). Trimming pared 6 bases from V and 1 base from J, leaving 12 bases between. The CDR3 runs 14 residues. CDR1 and CDR2 from the germline V gene are MNHEY and SVGAGI. The CDR3, as DNA: TGTGCCAGCAGGCGGGGGGTTTATAACTATGGCTACACCTTC. Its translation is CASRRGVYNYGYTF.

The chain joins TRBV3-1 (or the pseudogene TRBV3-2) to TRBJ1-6, with D perhaps matching TRBD1 (5 bases). This CDR3 contains 16 residues. Trimming stripped 2 bases from V and 6 bases from J, with 14 bases between. CDR1 LGHDT and CDR2 YNNKEL come from the germline V gene (reference sequence). The CDR3 DNA follows: TGTGCCAGCAGCCAAAACGGGGAGGGGCTTAATTCACCCCTCCACTTT. It translates to CASSQNGEGLNSPLHF.

The genes are TRBV5-1 and TRBJ2-5, with TRBD1 matching 7 bases. Per the germline V gene, CDR1 is SGHRS and CDR2 is YFSETQ. Trimming cost V 0 bases and J 7 bases; bases outside gene matches: 6. The CDR3 runs 14 residues. The CDR3 DNA sequence: TGCGCCAGCAGCTTGGCAGGGGGTGGAGGGACCCAGTACTTC. The encoded protein is CASSLAGGGGTQYF.

This clone was detected only once. J is TRBJ1-2 and V is TRBV6-2 or TRBV6-3; D unclear. V was trimmed by 6 bases and J by 8 bases, leaving 25 bases between them. The CDR3 is made up of 16 amino acids. Germline V gives CDR1 MNHEY, CDR2 SVGEGT. The CDR3 DNA is TGTGCCAGCAGCTCCATCCCAGACGGCGGAGCCCCAGGCTACACCTTC. This translates into CASSSIPDGGAPGYTF.

V usage is TRBV28 and J usage is TRBJ2-5; perhaps TRBD1 as D (5 bases). The CDR3 contains 14 residues. Per germline, CDR1 MDHEN and CDR2 SYDVKM. V lost 5 bases and J lost 4, with 14 bases in between. DNA of the CDR3: TGTGCCAGCAGTCCGTCGGACATTAGAGAGACCCAGTACTTC. It yields the protein CASSPSDIRETQYF.

The chain is built from TRBV10-3 and TRBJ2-4; D may be TRBD1 (6 bases). CDR3 size: 19 residues. Germline V gives CDR1 ENHRY, CDR2 SYGVKD. V lost 0 bases to trimming and J lost 0 bases, with 18 bases between them. The CDR3 is CAISESSLGTILAKNIQYF. The DNA for the CDR3 is TGTGCCATCAGTGAGTCGAGTTTAGGGACAATCCTAGCCAAAAACATTCAGTACTTC.

J is TRBJ1-4 and V is TRBV29-1; D not certain. Germline CDR1 and CDR2: SQVTM and ANQGSEA. Trimming left V 1 base short and J 7 bases short, with 13 bases between. The CDR3 is made up of 14 amino acids. The CDR3 is CSVEGSGPGEKLFF. CDR3 nucleotides: TGCAGCGTTGAAGGCAGCGGGCCTGGTGAAAAACTGTTTTTT.

The J gene is TRBJ2-7, the V gene TRBV15; D not resolved. Germline CDR1 is LNHNV and CDR2 is YYDKDF (reference sequence). V lost 0 bases and J 9 bases, leaving 12 bases between the germline ends. The CDR3 contains 13 residues. The CDR3 DNA reads as TGTGCCACCAGCAGAGATAAAGAGTTTTTGCAGTACTTC. The encoded protein is CATSRDKEFLQYF.

The chain is built from TRBV4-1 and TRBJ1-3; tentatively, D is TRBD1 (5 bases). V gave up 4 bases and J gave up 4 bases, with 17 bases separating them. CDR1 and CDR2 from the germline V gene are MGHRA and YSYEKL. This CDR3 spans 16 amino acids. In nucleotides, the CDR3 is TGCGCCAGCAGCCGCCTCATCCAGGGATTCGGAAACACCATATATTTT. This translates into CASSRLIQGFGNTIYF.

Ten or more counts support this clone. The V and J genes are TRBV5-4 and TRBJ1-4; 9 nucleotides align to TRBD1. CDR3 length equals 16 residues. Germline assignment: CDR1 SGHNT and CDR2 YYREEE (reference sequence). The trim removed 4 bases at V and 8 bases at J, leaving 12 bases unmatched. CDR3 in DNA: TGTGCCAGCAGCCCAAGCCGGGACAGGGTGCGAGAAAAACTGTTTTTT. This encodes CASSPSRDRVREKLFF. The whole variable domain, filled in from reference TRBV5-4 and TRBJ1-4, reads ETGVTQSPTHLIKTRGQQVTLRCSSQSGHNTVSWYQQALGQGPQFIFQYYREEENGRGNFPPRFSGLQFPNYSSELNVNALELDDSALYLCASSPSRDRVREKLFFGSGTQLSVL.

J is TRBJ2-3 and V is TRBV11-3; TRBD2 matches at 9 bases. The CDR3 extends over 13 amino acids. Germline-derived CDR1 and CDR2 are SGHNT and YENEEA. V lost 5 bases, J lost 8 bases, and 5 bases stayed unmatched. The CDR3: CASSRVAGATQYF. The CDR3 coding sequence is TGTGCCAGCAGCCGTGTAGCGGGGGCTACGCAGTATTTT. The full variable domain, rest sourced from reference TRBV11-3 and TRBJ2-3, is EAGVVQSPRYKIIEKKQPVAFWCNPISGHNTLYWYLQNLGQGPELLIRYENEEAVDDSQLPKDRFSAERLKGVDSTLKIQPAELGDSAVYLCASSRVAGATQYFGPGTRLTVL.

This clone was detected only once. This rearrangement joins TRBV12-5 to TRBJ2-1; TRBD1 agrees at 7 bases. CDR1 is LGHNT, CDR2 FRNRAP, per germline. V dropped 5 bases and J dropped 9; count of bases not matched to a gene: 13. The CDR3 contains 15 residues. CDR3 DNA sequence: TGTGCTAGTGGTCAACCCACAGGGGCCTACGGTGAGCAGTTCTTC. Translating it yields CASGQPTGAYGEQFF.

The gene calls are TRBV5-5 and TRBJ1-1; D gene ambiguous. CDR3 length equals 14 residues. V lost 2 bases, J lost 1 base, and 9 bases lay in between. Germline CDR1 reads SGHKS; CDR2 reads YYEKEE (reference sequence). CDR3 sequence (DNA): TGTGCCAGCAGCTTTGGGCAGGCGAACACTGAAGCTTTCTTT. It translates to CASSFGQANTEAFF.

V usage is TRBV18 and J usage is TRBJ2-7; 7 bases fit TRBD1. After removal of 3 bases from V and 12 bases from J, the junction contained 5 bases not matched to a gene. The CDR3 totals 11 residues. CDR1 KGHSH and CDR2 LQKENI come from the germline V gene. This chain's CDR3 is CASSPRDSMYF. The CDR3 DNA sequence: TGTGCCAGCTCACCCCGGGACAGCATGTACTTC.

CDR3 amino acids: CASSLGLAGATGNEQFF. CDR3 bases: TGCGCCAGCAGCTTGGGCCTAGCGGGAGCAACGGGTAATGAGCAGTTCTTC. The rearrangement joins TRBV5-1 to TRBJ2-1; TRBD2 aligns across 10 bases. V was clipped by 0 bases and J by 7 bases; unmatched bases: 10. The germline CDR1 and CDR2 sequences are SGHRS and YFSETQ. This CDR3 is built from 17 residues.

This clone appeared once. The V and J genes are TRBV6-5 and TRBJ2-7; 7 positions agree with TRBD2. Germline V gene lookup returns CDR1 MNHEY and CDR2 SVGAGI. The length of the CDR3 is 16 residues. J lost 0 bases, V lost 4 bases, and 9 bases had no gene match. CDR3 loop: CASSSPTSRSSYEQYF. Written as DNA, the CDR3 is TGTGCCAGCAGTTCCCCGACTAGCAGGAGCTCCTACGAGCAGTACTTC.

The rearrangement joins TRBV7-2 to TRBJ2-3; D might be TRBD1 (6 bases). The V end lost 1 base, the J end lost 7 bases, and 15 bases lay between the germline ends. The CDR3 totals 15 residues. Germline V gives CDR1 SGHTA, CDR2 FQGNSA. CDR3 region: CASSLGWGRGYTQYF. The CDR3 DNA reads as TGTGCCAGCAGCTTAGGATGGGGGCGCGGGTATACGCAGTATTTT.

This rearrangement joins TRBV27 to TRBJ1-1; 9 bases are shared with TRBD1. The germline gives CDR1 MNHEY, CDR2 SMNVEV (reference sequence). Unmatched junction bases numbered 12, after V lost 8 bases and J lost 11 bases. The CDR3 totals 13 residues. CDR3 DNA: TGTGCCAGCGGGTCCGGGACAGGGATTAGGGCTTTCTTT. Protein sequence: CASGSGTGIRAFF.

The chain uses TRBV10-3 and TRBJ2-1, with 11 bases fitting TRBD2. Trimming removed 6 bases from V and 8 bases from J; junction bases left unmatched: 9. There are 15 residues in the CDR3. Germline CDR1 reads ENHRY; CDR2 reads SYGVKD. The CDR3 region is CAISTTSGSTHEQFF. The CDR3 DNA follows: TGTGCCATCAGCACTACTAGCGGGAGTACGCATGAGCAGTTCTTC.

The CDR3 DNA sequence: TGTGCCAGCAGTTACTCAGGGGGTGTGGGTGGCTACACCTTC. It encodes CASSYSGGVGGYTF. The rearrangement uses TRBV6-5 and TRBJ1-2; weak D call: TRBD1 (6 bases). Trimming took 0 bases from V and 7 from J, leaving 12 bases between them. The CDR3 has 14 amino acids. Germline-derived CDR1 and CDR2 are MNHEY and SVGAGI.